What follows describes a single T cell receptor (beta chain). CDR3 length: 18 residues. Trimming took off 7 bases at V and 3 bases at J, with 28 bases between the two ends. Germline V gene data show CDR1 as SGHVT and CDR2 as SQSDAQ. This record comes from a study of blood T cell repertoires in COVID-19. Study context: Acute and convalescent COVID-19 samples came from the United States, Italy and Spain.

In the authors' methods: Counts of nucleated cells, estimated from reference gene primer amplification, were obtained. The data were produced by immunoSEQ multiplex PCR, yet TCRdb's version contains in-frame clones alone and is incomplete. The V and J calls and clone size are taken from that table; D and trimming were inferred from the DNA. Found here are 35,000 to 50,000 clones, about 85% of them singletons; the top ten hold around 14%. The origin of this receptor is a woman in her 70s in a cohort sampled during active COVID-19. The rearrangement uses TRBV7-4 and TRBJ2-7, with D possibly TRBD1 on 6 matching bases. Sequenced input: peripheral blood. This CDR3 is CASTNRGQGYLLHYEQYF. DNA of the CDR3: TGTGCCAGCACTAATAGGGGCCAGGGGTATCTTCTCCACTACGAGCAGTACTTC.